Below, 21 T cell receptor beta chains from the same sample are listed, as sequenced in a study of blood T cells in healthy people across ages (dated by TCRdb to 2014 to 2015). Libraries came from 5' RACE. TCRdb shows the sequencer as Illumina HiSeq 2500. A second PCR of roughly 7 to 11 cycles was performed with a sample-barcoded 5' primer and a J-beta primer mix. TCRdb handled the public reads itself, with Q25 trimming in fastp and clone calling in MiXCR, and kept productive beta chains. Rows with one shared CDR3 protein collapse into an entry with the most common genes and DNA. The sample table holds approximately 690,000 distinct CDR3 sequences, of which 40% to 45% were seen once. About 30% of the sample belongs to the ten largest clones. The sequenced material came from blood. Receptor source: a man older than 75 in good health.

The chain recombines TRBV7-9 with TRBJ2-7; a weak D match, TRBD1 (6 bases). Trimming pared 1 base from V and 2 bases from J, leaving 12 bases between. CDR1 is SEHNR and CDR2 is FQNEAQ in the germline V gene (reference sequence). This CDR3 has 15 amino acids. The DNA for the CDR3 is TGTGCCAGCAGCTTAGGAGGGCAGGGGCCCTACGAGCAGTACTTC. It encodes CASSLGGQGPYEQYF.

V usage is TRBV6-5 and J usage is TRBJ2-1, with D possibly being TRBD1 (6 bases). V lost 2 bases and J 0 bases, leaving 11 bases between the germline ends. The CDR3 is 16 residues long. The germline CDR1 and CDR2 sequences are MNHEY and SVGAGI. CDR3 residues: CASSYIRGSSYNEQFF. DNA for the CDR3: TGTGCCAGCAGTTACATCAGGGGAAGCTCCTACAATGAGCAGTTCTTC.

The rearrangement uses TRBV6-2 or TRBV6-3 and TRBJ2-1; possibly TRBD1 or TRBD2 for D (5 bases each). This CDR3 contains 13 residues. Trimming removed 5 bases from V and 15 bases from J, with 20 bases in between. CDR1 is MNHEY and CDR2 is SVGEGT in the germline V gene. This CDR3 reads CASSPFRGAGAFF. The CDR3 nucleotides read TGTGCCAGCAGTCCCTTCAGAGGGGCCGGGGCGTTCTTC.

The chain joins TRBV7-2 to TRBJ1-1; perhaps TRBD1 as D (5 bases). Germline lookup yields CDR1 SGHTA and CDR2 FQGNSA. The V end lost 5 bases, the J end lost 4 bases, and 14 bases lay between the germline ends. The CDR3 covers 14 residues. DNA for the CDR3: TGTGCCAGCAGCCCCCCCTTCGGGGGCACTGAAGCTTTCTTT. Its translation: CASSPPFGGTEAFF. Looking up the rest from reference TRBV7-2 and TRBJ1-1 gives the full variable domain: GAGVSQSPSNKVTEKGKDVELRCDPISGHTALYWYRQSLGQGLEFLIYFQGNSAPDKSGLPSDRFSAERTGGSVSTLTIQRTQQEDSAVYLCASSPPFGGTEAFFGQGTRLTVV.

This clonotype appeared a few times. The CDR3 DNA sequence: TGTGCCAGCAGCCTTAGGACAGCGAACACTGAAGCTTTCTTT. It translates to CASSLRTANTEAFF. The chain combines TRBV3-1 with TRBJ1-1, with D maybe TRBD1 (6 bases). Per germline, CDR1 LGHDT and CDR2 YNNKEL (reference sequence). The germline V and J ends were trimmed by 4 bases and 1 base, with 10 bases remaining between them. The CDR3 extends over 14 amino acids.

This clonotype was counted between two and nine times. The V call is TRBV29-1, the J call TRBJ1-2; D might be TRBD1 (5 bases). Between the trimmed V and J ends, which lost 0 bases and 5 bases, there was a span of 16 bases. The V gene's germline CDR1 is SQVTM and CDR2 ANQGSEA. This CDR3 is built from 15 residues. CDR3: CSVEDGTLLGYGYTF. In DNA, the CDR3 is TGCAGCGTTGAAGATGGGACTCTATTAGGTTATGGCTACACCTTC.

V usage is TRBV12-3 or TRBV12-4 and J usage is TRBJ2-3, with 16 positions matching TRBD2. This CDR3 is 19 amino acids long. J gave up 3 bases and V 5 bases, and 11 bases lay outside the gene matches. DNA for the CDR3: TGTGCCAGCAGTCACCTCCCAGGGACTAGCGGGAGGGCGACAGATACGCAGTATTTT. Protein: CASSHLPGTSGRATDTQYF.

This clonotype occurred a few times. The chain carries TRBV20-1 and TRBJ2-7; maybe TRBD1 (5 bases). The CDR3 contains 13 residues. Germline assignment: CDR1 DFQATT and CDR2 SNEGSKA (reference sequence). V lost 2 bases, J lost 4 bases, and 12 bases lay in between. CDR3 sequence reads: CSARSDTNYEQYF. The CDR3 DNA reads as TGCAGTGCTAGATCGGACACTAATTACGAGCAGTACTTC.

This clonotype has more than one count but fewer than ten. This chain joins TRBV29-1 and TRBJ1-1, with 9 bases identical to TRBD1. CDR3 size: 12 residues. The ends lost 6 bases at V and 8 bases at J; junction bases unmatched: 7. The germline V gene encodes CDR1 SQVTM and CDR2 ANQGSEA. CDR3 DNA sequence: TGCAGCGTGAGGACAGGGGAAAAAGAAGCTTTCTTT. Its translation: CSVRTGEKEAFF.

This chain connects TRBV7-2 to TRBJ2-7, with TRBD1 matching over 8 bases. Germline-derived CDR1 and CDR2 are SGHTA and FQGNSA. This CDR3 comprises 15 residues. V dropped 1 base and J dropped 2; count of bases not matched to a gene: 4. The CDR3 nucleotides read TGTGCCAGCAGCTTAGTTAACAGGGGGACCTACGAGCAGTACTTC. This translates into CASSLVNRGTYEQYF.

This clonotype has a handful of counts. Here the CDR3 DNA reads TGTGCCAGCAGCCATCAAGGGGACACTGAAGCTTTCTTT. Amino acid sequence: CASSHQGDTEAFF. The chain couples TRBV4-2 to TRBJ1-1, with D possibly TRBD1 on 5 matching bases. Germline loops: CDR1 LGHNA, CDR2 YNFKEQ. V dropped 3 bases and J dropped 3 bases, with 8 bases sitting between them. The CDR3 length is 13 residues.

CDR3 in amino acids: CASSLGTGLGETQYF. The CDR3 DNA is TGTGCCAGCAGCTTAGGTACAGGGCTCGGAGAGACCCAGTACTTC. J is TRBJ2-5 and V is TRBV7-9, with D possibly being TRBD1 (6 bases). The CDR3 runs to 15 residues. Trimming shortened V by 1 base and J by 4 bases, and 13 bases separated the two germline ends. CDR1 is SEHNR, CDR2 FQNEAQ, per germline (reference sequence).

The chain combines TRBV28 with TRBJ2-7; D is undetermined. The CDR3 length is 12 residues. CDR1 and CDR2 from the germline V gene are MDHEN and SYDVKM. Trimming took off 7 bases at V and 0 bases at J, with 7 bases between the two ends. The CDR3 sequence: CASTRSSYEQYF. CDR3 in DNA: TGTGCCAGCACCAGGAGCTCCTACGAGCAGTACTTC. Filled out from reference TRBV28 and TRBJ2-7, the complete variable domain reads DVKVTQSSRYLVKRTGEKVFLECVQDMDHENMFWYRQDPGLGLRLIYFSYDVKMKEKGDIPEGYSVSREKKERFSLILESASTNQTSMYLCASTRSSYEQYFGPGTRLTVT.

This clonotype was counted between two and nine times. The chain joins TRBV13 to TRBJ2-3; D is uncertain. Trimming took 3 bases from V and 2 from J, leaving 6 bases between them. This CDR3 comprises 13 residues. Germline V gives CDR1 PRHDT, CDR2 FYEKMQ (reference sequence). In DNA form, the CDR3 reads TGTGCCAGCAGCTTTTCAGTCACAGATACGCAGTATTTT. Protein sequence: CASSFSVTDTQYF. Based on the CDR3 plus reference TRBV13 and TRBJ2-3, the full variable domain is AAGVIQSPRHLIKEKRETATLKCYPIPRHDTVYWYQQGPGQDPQFLISFYEKMQSDKGSIPDRFSAQQFSDYHSELNMSSLELGDSALYFCASSFSVTDTQYFGPGTRLTVL.

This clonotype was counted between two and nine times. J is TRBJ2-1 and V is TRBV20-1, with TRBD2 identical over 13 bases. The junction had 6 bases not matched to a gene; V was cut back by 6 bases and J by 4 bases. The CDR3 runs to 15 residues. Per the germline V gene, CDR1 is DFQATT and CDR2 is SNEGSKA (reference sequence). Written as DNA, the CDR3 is TGCAGTGCCACAGGGACTAGCGGGAAATACAATGAGCAGTTCTTC. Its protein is CSATGTSGKYNEQFF.

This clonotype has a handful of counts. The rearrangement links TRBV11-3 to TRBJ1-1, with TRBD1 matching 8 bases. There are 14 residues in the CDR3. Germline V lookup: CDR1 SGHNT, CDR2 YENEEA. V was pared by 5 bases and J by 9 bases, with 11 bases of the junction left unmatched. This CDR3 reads CASSPDRGSSQAFF. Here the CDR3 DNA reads TGTGCCAGCAGCCCTGACAGGGGATCCTCACAAGCTTTCTTT.

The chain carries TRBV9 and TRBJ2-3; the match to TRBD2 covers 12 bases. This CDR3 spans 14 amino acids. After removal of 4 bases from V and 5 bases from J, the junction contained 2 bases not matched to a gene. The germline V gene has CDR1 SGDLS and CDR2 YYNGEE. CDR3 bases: TGTGCCAGCAGCACGACTAGCGGGGGAGATACGCAGTATTTT. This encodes CASSTTSGGDTQYF.

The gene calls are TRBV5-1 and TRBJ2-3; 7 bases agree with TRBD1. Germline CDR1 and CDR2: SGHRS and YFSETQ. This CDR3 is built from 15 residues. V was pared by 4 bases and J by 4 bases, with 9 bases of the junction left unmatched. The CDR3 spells CASSTQGIGADTQYF. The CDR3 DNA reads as TGCGCCAGCAGCACACAGGGGATAGGGGCAGATACGCAGTATTTT. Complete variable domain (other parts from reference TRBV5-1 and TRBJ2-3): KAGVTQTPRYLIKTRGQQVTLSCSPISGHRSVSWYQQTPGQGLQFLFEYFSETQRNKGNFPGRFSGRQFSNSRSEMNVSTLELGDSALYLCASSTQGIGADTQYFGPGTRLTVL.

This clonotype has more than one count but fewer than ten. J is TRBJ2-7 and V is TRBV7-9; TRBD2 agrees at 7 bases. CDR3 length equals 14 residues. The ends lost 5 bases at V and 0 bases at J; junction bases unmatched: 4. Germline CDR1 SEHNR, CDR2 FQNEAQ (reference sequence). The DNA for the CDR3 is TGTGCCAGCAGCCCCCGGGAGGTCTCCTACGAGCAGTACTTC. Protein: CASSPREVSYEQYF.

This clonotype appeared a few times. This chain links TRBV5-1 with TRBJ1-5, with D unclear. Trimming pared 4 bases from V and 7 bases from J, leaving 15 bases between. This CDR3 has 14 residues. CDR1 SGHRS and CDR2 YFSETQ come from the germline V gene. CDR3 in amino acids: CASSPGQWGQPQHF. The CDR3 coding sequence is TGCGCCAGCAGCCCGGGCCAGTGGGGACAGCCCCAGCATTTT.

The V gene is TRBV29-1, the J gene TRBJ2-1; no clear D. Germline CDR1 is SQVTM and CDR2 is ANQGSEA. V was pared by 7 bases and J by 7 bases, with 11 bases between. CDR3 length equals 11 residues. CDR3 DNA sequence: TGCAGCGGCCTGGAAGGGAATGAGCAGTTCTTC. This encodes CSGLEGNEQFF.